This paragraph reports one TCR beta chain. The antigen remains undetermined. It was the approximately 120-subject validation cohort, separate from the approximately 700-subject first cohort, to which the donors belonged. This sample was included in a study of cytomegalovirus exposure and HLA in healthy donors. The study's findings and limits: The classifier, whose performance was assessed in both the original and validation cohorts, reportedly diagnosed cytomegalovirus status with high specificity and sensitivity. The authors enumerated 150 to 200 TCR beta chains as linked to cytomegalovirus.

Measured with immunoSEQ multiplex PCR; TCRdb has only the in-frame clones, and not every one. The sample lists some 150,000 clones; roughly 89% were seen once. The CDR3 runs 14 residues. Germline V CDR1 and CDR2: MNHEY, SMNVEV (reference sequence). Losses at the gene ends were 5 bases for V and 5 bases for J; bases not matched to a gene: 8. The specimen was PBMCs. This sequence originates from a man between 18 and 29 years old in good health and CMV-seropositive. The V gene is TRBV27, the J gene TRBJ1-2; 7 bases align to TRBD1. CDR3 bases: TGTGCCAGCAGTCAGTGGGACAGCGGTTATGGCTACACCTTC. Its protein product is CASSQWDSGYGYTF.